These 20 T cell receptor beta chains came from one sample sequenced in a study of vaccination effects on CD4 cells after COVID-19. Method: immunoSEQ multiplex PCR; TCRdb's copy keeps in-frame clones and lacks some. Among roughly 27,000 clones listed, 77% were seen once. ViraFEST assay sequencing came after antigen-specific CD4+ T cells were expanded with viral peptide pools. When around nine days of culture had elapsed, CD4+ T cells were isolated. PCR showed that the person got SARS-CoV-2 infection at some point between March and December 2020. The antigens of these receptors remain unknown. The material was CD4+ T cells from PBMCs cultured with HCoV-NL63 spike peptides, obtained before COVID-19 vaccination. The source of these receptors is a human donor who had a prior SARS-CoV-2 infection.

The gene calls are TRBV5-4 and TRBJ2-3, with D tentatively TRBD1 or TRBD2 (5 bases each). Per germline, CDR1 SGHNT and CDR2 YYREEE (reference sequence). Trimming stripped 5 bases from V and 0 bases from J, with 16 bases between. The CDR3 has 16 residues. The CDR3, as DNA: TGTGCCAGCAGGAGGCTCCCGGGGCCTAGCACAGATACGCAGTATTTT. Residues: CASRRLPGPSTDTQYF.

This chain uses TRBV24-1 with TRBJ2-7; D perhaps matches TRBD1 (5 bases). The CDR3 has 15 residues. The germline V and J ends were trimmed by 8 bases and 2 bases, with 18 bases remaining between them. Germline V CDR1 and CDR2: KGHDR, SFDVKD. The CDR3 sequence is CATTRIGAEPYEQYF. Written as DNA, the CDR3 is TGTGCCACCACTCGGATTGGGGCGGAACCCTACGAGCAGTACTTC.

The chain joins TRBV5-1 to TRBJ1-1; 7 bases fit TRBD1. V was clipped by 4 bases and J by 5 bases; unmatched bases: 14. The CDR3 extends over 16 amino acids. Germline CDR1 reads SGHRS; CDR2 reads YFSETQ. The CDR3 loop reads CASSLRQGYAGTEAFF. CDR3 DNA sequence: TGCGCCAGCAGCCTAAGACAGGGCTACGCGGGAACTGAAGCTTTCTTT.

This clone was observed a few times. J is TRBJ2-1 and V is TRBV4-1, with TRBD2 identical over 13 bases. The germline gives CDR1 MGHRA, CDR2 YSYEKL. The J segment lost 5 bases and the V segment lost 5 bases, leaving 3 bases of the junction unmatched. The CDR3 totals 15 residues. The CDR3 region is CASSRGLAGDNEQFF. Written as DNA, the CDR3 is TGCGCCAGCAGCAGAGGACTAGCGGGGGACAATGAGCAGTTCTTC.

The gene calls are TRBV5-5 and TRBJ2-5, with D perhaps TRBD2 (6 bases). Trimming shortened V by 0 bases and J by 0 bases, and 9 bases separated the two germline ends. Germline CDR1 is SGHKS and CDR2 is YYEKEE (reference sequence). This CDR3 has 15 residues. The CDR3 protein is CASSLAGTHQETQYF. In DNA, the CDR3 is TGTGCCAGCAGCTTGGCCGGGACTCACCAAGAGACCCAGTACTTC.

There are a few counts of this clone. The chain links TRBV6-1 to TRBJ1-2, with D perhaps matching TRBD1 (5 bases). Germline CDR1 is MNHNS and CDR2 is SASEGT. The V end lost 2 bases, the J end lost 3 bases, and 13 bases lay between the germline ends. This CDR3 is built from 15 residues. The CDR3 DNA sequence: TGTGCCAGCAGTGAATACTTTAGGGGTGACTATGGCTACACCTTC. Protein sequence: CASSEYFRGDYGYTF.

This clone was counted a few times. The chain is built from TRBV7-2 and TRBJ1-2, with D uncertain. Trimming took 2 bases from V and 4 from J, leaving 17 bases between them. From germline, CDR1 is SGHTA and CDR2 FQGNSA. The CDR3 is 16 residues long. The CDR3 DNA reads TGTGCCAGCAGCTTATTCCTCCGGGATCCTCTCTATGGCTACACCTTC. It specifies CASSLFLRDPLYGYTF.

The CDR3 nucleotides read TGTGCCTGGAGTGTTTGGATTTGGGAGGTGTCACCCCTCCACTTT. Amino acids: CAWSVWIWEVSPLHF. The V call is TRBV30, the J call TRBJ1-6; no firm D call. Trimming left V 0 bases short and J 10 bases short, with 16 bases between. Germline values: CDR1 GTSNPN, CDR2 SVGIG (reference sequence). The CDR3 is 15 residues long.

The rearrangement uses TRBV30 and TRBJ2-4, with a tentative D call TRBD2 (5 bases). V was clipped by 7 bases and J by 0 bases, with 10 bases between them. The CDR3 loop spans 13 amino acids. In germline, CDR1 is GTSNPN, CDR2 SVGIG (reference sequence). The chain's CDR3 is CALEGEAKNIQYF. CDR3 nucleotide sequence: TGTGCCTTAGAGGGTGAAGCCAAAAACATTCAGTACTTC.

The genes are TRBV7-9 and TRBJ2-6, with D possibly being TRBD2 (7 bases). Trimming took off 8 bases at V and 6 bases at J, with 17 bases between the two ends. Germline loops: CDR1 SEHNR, CDR2 FQNEAQ (reference sequence). The CDR3 is 15 residues long. CDR3 region: CASGRGGVEANVLTF. As DNA, the CDR3 is TGTGCCAGCGGAAGGGGGGGGGTAGAGGCCAACGTCCTGACTTTC.

This clone has only a few counts. The chain uses TRBV15 and TRBJ1-4; the D gene is possibly TRBD1 (5 bases). This CDR3 region has 15 residues. Germline V gene lookup returns CDR1 LNHNV and CDR2 YYDKDF (reference sequence). V lost 1 base to trimming and J lost 3 bases, with 9 bases between them. The CDR3 coding sequence is TGTGCCACCAGCAGAGGGGGGTGGTCTAATGAAAAACTGTTTTTT. Translation gives CATSRGGWSNEKLFF.

This clone was picked up one time. This chain connects TRBV5-1 to TRBJ2-5; D not resolved. The CDR3 loop spans 13 amino acids. V gave up 2 bases and J gave up 0 bases, with 5 bases separating them. Per germline, CDR1 SGHRS and CDR2 YFSETQ. The DNA for the CDR3 is TGCGCCAGCAGCTTATGGAACCAAGAGACCCAGTACTTC. This gives the protein CASSLWNQETQYF.

The chain recombines TRBV12-3 or TRBV12-4 with TRBJ2-5; TRBD1 or TRBD2 may be the D gene (5 bases each). The CDR3 totals 13 residues. V lost 5 bases and J lost 5, with 12 bases in between. The CDR3 here is CASSRRDLETQYF. The CDR3, as DNA: TGTGCCAGCAGTCGACGGGACCTTGAGACCCAGTACTTC.

The V gene is TRBV3-1 (or the pseudogene TRBV3-2), the J gene TRBJ1-6, with 7 positions matching TRBD1. This CDR3 has 15 residues. CDR1 is LGHDT, CDR2 YNNKEL, per germline (reference sequence). V gave up 3 bases and J gave up 8 bases; unmatched junction bases: 7. The CDR3 protein is CASSQETGSHSPLHF. As DNA, the CDR3 is TGTGCCAGCAGCCAGGAGACAGGGTCCCATTCACCCCTCCACTTT.

V and J are TRBV19 and TRBJ1-6; 9 positions agree with TRBD1. Losses at the gene ends were 3 bases for V and 7 bases for J; bases not matched to a gene: 16. The CDR3 contains 19 residues. Germline V gene lookup returns CDR1 LNHDA and CDR2 SQIVND (reference sequence). CDR3 region: CASSIGTGGLSSRNSPLHF. In DNA, the CDR3 is TGTGCCAGTAGTATTGGTACAGGGGGCTTATCCAGCCGGAATTCACCCCTCCACTTT.

This chain connects TRBV30 to TRBJ2-2; tentative D call: TRBD2 (5 bases). The CDR3 sequence is 12 residues long. The V gene's germline CDR1 is GTSNPN and CDR2 SVGIG (reference sequence). Trimming stripped 4 bases from V and 6 bases from J, with 9 bases between. The CDR3 DNA is TGTGCCTGGAAGGAGGTGGCCGGGGAGCTGTTTTTT. This gives the protein CAWKEVAGELFF.

The chain employs TRBV12-5 and TRBJ1-2; TRBD1 matches at 7 bases. This CDR3 region has 13 residues. In germline, CDR1 is LGHNT, CDR2 FRNRAP. V lost 9 bases to trimming and J lost 5 bases; unmatched junction nucleotides: 9. The CDR3 loop is CASGQAAGYGYTF. CDR3 sequence (DNA): TGTGCTAGCGGACAGGCGGCGGGGTATGGCTACACCTTC.

The chain uses TRBV30 and TRBJ1-1, with no clear D. Trimming took 5 bases from V and 0 from J, leaving 16 bases between them. Germline V gene data show CDR1 as GTSNPN and CDR2 as SVGIG (reference sequence). The CDR3 sequence is 15 residues long. The CDR3 protein is CAWGPPAGMNTEAFF. The CDR3 coding sequence is TGTGCCTGGGGCCCCCCGGCGGGAATGAACACTGAAGCTTTCTTT.

The chain joins TRBV21-1 to TRBJ2-7; the D segment call TRBD2 is taken from the table without a DNA check. TRBV21-1 is a pseudogene locus. The CDR3 is 17 residues long. The CDR3 is CASSRGLAGLLSYEQYF. In DNA form, the CDR3 reads TGTGCCAGCAGCAGAGGACTAGCGGGCTTACTCTCCTACGAGCAGTACTTC.

This clone was observed a single time. V gene TRBV4-2 combines with J gene TRBJ2-1; no definite D call. Deletions cut 4 bases from V and 7 bases from J, with 14 bases between. CDR1 is LGHNA, CDR2 YNFKEQ, per germline. The CDR3 has 14 amino acids. The CDR3 sequence is CASSLSSRWNEQFF. The DNA of the CDR3 is TGTGCCAGCAGCCTTAGCAGCCGCTGGAATGAGCAGTTCTTC.